This T cell receptor beta chain was documented in a study of cytomegalovirus exposure and HLA in healthy donors. The wider study: A later analysis reported the 100 to 150 validation repertoires used the same platform as the roughly 700 first-cohort repertoires. Overall study results and limits: Listed as cytomegalovirus-associated were 150 to 200 TCR beta chains. Across donors, most TCRs were seen rarely, yet some public ones were widespread.

The 120-subject validation cohort, separate from the approximately 640-subject first cohort, included the donors. The CDR3 runs 14 residues. Between the trimmed V and J ends, which lost 2 bases and 5 bases, there was a span of 12 bases. Germline V CDR1 and CDR2: SGDLS, YYNGEE. Clones were read by immunoSEQ multiplex PCR, and TCRdb kept only the in-frame ones, dropping some. This table holds hundreds of thousands of clones, more than 75% found once. In the case of this clone: The antigen is unknown.

The chain employs TRBV9 and TRBJ2-3; no definite D call. The TCR sequence derives from a man between 18 and 35 years old in good health and CMV-seronegative. The sequenced sample was PBMCs. This CDR3 is CASSVAARGDTQYF. The CDR3 DNA reads as TGTGCCAGCAGCGTCGCTGCGCGCGGAGATACGCAGTATTTT.